The source of this TCR beta chain is a study of T cells after yellow fever vaccination. Study-wide results and limits: Post-booster repertoires contained most primary-vaccination clones again (almost 97% CD4, around 89% CD8).

Germline loops: CDR1 SGHNT, CDR2 YYREEE (reference sequence). V was trimmed by 3 bases and J by 7 bases, leaving 5 bases between them. The CDR3 is made up of 12 amino acids. A few counts support this clonotype. The study made its TCR cDNA through 5'RACE template switching. That step introduced a universal primer site along with UMIs. TCRdb redid the calling of the 5' RACE reads with MiXCR, one entry per CDR3 protein. This table holds some 80,000 distinct CDR3 sequences, about 14% found once. The chain carries TRBV5-4 and TRBJ1-6, with D possibly being TRBD1 (5 bases). The sample was CD8+ T cells not binding an NS4B(214-222) dextramer, sorted from PBMCs, taken around 3 weeks after the first yellow fever vaccination. The clonotype was recovered from a young man who received the YFV17D yellow fever vaccine. The CDR3 spells CASSSGNSPLHF. The CDR3 DNA sequence: TGTGCCAGCAGCTCAGGGAATTCACCCCTCCACTTT.